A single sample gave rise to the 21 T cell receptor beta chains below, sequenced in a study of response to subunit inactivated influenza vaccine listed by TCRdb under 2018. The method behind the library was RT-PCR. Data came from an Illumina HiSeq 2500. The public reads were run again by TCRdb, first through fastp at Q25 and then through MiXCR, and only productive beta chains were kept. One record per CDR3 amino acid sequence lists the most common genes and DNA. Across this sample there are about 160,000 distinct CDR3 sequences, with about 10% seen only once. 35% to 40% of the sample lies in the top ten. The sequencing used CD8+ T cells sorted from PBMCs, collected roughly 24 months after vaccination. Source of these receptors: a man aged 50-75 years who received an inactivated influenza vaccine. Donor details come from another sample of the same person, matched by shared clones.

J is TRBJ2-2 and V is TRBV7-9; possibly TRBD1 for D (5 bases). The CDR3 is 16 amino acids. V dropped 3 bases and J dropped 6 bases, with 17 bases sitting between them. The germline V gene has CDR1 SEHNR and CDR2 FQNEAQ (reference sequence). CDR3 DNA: TGTGCCAGCAGCTTCCCCCAGGGCCCCTCGGCCGGGGAGCTGTTTTTT. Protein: CASSFPQGPSAGELFF.

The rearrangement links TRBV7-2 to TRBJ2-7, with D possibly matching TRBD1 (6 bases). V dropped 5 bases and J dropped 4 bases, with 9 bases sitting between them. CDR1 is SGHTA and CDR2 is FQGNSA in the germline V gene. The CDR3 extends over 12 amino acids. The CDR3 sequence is CASSETGYEQYF. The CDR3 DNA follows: TGTGCCAGCAGCGAGACAGGATACGAGCAGTACTTC.

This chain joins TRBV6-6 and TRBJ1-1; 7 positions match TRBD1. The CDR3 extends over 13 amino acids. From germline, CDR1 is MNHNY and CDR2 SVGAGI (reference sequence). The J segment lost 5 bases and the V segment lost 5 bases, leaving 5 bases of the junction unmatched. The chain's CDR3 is CASSRLRGTEAFF. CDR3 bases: TGTGCCAGCAGTCGACTCAGGGGGACTGAAGCTTTCTTT.

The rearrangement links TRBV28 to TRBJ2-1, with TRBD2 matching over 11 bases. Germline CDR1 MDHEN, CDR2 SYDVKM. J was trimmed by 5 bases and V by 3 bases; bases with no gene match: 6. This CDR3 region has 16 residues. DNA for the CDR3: TGTGCCAGCAGTTTCGATAGCGGGAGGGTTGACAATGAGCAGTTCTTC. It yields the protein CASSFDSGRVDNEQFF.

This CDR3 is CATSAGNQPQHF. The CDR3 bases are TGTGCCACCAGTGCGGGGAATCAGCCCCAGCATTTT. The chain combines TRBV24-1 with TRBJ1-5; D is unresolved. Deletions cut 5 bases from V and 4 bases from J, with 5 bases between. Looked up from germline, CDR1 is KGHDR and CDR2 is SFDVKD. CDR3 length: 12 residues.

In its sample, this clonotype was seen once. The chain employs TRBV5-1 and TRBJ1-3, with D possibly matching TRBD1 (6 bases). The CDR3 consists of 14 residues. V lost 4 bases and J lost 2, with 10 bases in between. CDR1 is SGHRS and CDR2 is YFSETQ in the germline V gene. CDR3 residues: CASSPRTAGNTIYF. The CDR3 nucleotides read TGCGCCAGCAGCCCCCGGACAGCTGGAAACACCATATATTTT. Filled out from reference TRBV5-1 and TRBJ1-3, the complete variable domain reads KAGVTQTPRYLIKTRGQQVTLSCSPISGHRSVSWYQQTPGQGLQFLFEYFSETQRNKGNFPGRFSGRQFSNSRSEMNVSTLELGDSALYLCASSPRTAGNTIYFGEGSWLTVV.

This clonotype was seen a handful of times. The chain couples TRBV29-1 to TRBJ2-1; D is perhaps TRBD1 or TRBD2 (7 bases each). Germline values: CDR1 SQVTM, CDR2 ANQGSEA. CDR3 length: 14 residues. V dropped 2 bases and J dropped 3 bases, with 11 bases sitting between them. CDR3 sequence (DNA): TGCAGCGTTGAACAGGGGGAGGGCTACAATGAGCAGTTCTTC. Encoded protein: CSVEQGEGYNEQFF.

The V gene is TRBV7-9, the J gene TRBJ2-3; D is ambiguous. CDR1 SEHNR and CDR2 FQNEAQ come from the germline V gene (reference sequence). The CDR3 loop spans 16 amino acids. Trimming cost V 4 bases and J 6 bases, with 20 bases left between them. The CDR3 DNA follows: TGTGCCAGCAGCTCCGAACCGGGTTCTGCACCCGATACGCAGTATTTT. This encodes CASSSEPGSAPDTQYF.

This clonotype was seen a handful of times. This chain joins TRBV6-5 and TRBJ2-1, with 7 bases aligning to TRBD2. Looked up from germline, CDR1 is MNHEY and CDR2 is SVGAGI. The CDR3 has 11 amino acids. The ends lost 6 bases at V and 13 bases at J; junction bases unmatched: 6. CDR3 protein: CASRTLANQFF. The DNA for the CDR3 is TGTGCCAGCAGAACACTAGCGAATCAGTTCTTC.

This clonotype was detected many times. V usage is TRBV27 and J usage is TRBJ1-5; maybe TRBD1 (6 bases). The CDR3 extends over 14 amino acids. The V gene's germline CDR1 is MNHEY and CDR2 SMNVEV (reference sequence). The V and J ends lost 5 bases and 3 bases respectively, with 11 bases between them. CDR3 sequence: CASSRGQYNQPQHF. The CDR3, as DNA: TGTGCCAGCAGTCGTGGACAGTACAATCAGCCCCAGCATTTT.

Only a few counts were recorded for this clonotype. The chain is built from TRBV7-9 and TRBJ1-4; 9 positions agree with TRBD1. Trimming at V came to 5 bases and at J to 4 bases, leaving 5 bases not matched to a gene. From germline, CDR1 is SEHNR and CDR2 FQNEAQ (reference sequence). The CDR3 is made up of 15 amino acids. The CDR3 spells CASSKTGGNNEKLFF. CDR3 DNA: TGTGCCAGCAGCAAGACAGGGGGAAATAATGAAAAACTGTTTTTT.

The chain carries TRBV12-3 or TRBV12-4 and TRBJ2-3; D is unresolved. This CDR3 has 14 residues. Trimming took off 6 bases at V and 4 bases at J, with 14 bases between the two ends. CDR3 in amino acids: CASSFNPAPDTQYF. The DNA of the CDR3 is TGTGCCAGCAGCTTTAATCCAGCACCAGATACGCAGTATTTT.

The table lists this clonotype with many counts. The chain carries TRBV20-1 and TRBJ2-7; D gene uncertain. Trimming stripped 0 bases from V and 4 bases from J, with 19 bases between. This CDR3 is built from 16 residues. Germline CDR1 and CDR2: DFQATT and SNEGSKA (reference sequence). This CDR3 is CSARDDFSSGLYEQYF. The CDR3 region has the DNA TGCAGTGCTAGAGATGATTTTAGCTCTGGCCTTTACGAGCAGTACTTC.

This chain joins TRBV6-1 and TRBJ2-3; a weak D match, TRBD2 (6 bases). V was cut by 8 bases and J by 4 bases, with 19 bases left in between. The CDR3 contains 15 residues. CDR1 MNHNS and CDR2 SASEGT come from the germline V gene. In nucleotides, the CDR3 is TGTGCCAGCTCGGCGGGGAATTTTTGGCCAGATACGCAGTATTTT. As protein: CASSAGNFWPDTQYF.

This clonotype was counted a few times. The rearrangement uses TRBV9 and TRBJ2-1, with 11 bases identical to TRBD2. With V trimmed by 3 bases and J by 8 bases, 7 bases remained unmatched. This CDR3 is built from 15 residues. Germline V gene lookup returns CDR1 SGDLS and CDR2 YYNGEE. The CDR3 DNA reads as TGTGCCAGCAGCGAGGGACTAGCGGTCGTCGATGAGCAGTTCTTC. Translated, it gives CASSEGLAVVDEQFF.

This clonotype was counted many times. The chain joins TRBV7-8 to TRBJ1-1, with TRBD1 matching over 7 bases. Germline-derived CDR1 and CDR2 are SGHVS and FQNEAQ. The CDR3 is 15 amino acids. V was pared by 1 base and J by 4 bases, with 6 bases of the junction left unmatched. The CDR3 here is CASSLEVTGFTEAFF. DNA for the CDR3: TGTGCCAGCAGCTTAGAGGTGACAGGGTTCACTGAAGCTTTCTTT.

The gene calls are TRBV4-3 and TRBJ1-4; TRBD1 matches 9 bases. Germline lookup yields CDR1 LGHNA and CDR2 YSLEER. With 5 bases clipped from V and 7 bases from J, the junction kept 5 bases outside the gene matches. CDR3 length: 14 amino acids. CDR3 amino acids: CASSSTGGVEKLFF. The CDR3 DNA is TGCGCCAGCAGCTCGACAGGGGGGGTTGAAAAACTGTTTTTT.

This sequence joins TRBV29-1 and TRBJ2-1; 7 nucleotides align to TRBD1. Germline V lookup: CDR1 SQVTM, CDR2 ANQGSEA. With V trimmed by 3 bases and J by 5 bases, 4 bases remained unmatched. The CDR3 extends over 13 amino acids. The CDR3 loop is CSVDLGTDNEQFF. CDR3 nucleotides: TGCAGCGTTGATCTGGGGACAGACAATGAGCAGTTCTTC.

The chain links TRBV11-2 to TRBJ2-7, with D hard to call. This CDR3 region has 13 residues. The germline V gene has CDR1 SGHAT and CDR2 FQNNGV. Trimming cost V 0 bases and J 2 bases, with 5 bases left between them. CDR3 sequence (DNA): TGTGCCAGCAGCTTAGATCAGACCTACGAGCAGTACTTC. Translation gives CASSLDQTYEQYF.

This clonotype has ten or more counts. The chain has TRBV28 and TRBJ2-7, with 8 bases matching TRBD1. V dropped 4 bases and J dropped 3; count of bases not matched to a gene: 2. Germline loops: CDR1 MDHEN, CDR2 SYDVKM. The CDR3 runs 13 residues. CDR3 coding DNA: TGTGCCAGCAGTTCCGGACAGGGCTACGAGCAGTACTTC. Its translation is CASSSGQGYEQYF.

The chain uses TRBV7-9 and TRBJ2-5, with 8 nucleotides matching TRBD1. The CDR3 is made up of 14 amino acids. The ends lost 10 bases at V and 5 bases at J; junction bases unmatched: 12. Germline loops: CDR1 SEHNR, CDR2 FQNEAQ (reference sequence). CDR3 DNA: TGTGCCACAGATCGGACAGGGATTTTGGAGACCCAGTACTTC. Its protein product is CATDRTGILETQYF.